The rows below give T cell receptor beta chains drawn from one sample of a study of OX40 agonist ivuxolimab in advanced cancers. Repertoires were generated with immunoSEQ multiplex PCR, while TCRdb's copy carries only in-frame clones and drops some. The sample lists some 60,000 clones; about 90% were seen once. The source was CD4+ or CD8+ T cells sorted from blood, collected in a trial of the OX40 agonist ivuxolimab. These receptors all come from an adult with an advanced solid tumor such as melanoma, head and neck, liver or kidney cancer. Both conserved end residues are part of each CDR3. The order of the fields is V gene, D gene, clone size, J gene, CDR3 protein, CDR3 DNA. The D gene is left open where the match is weak. Some rows have no size entry. The others give once, few or many, or a class for an expanded clone.

v_call: TRBV7-9; d_call: TRBD2; clone_size: -; j_call: TRBJ2-7; cdr3_aa: CASSFSTASGRIEQYF; cdr3_nt: TGTGCCAGCAGCTTTTCCACCGCTAGCGGGAGGATCGAGCAGTACTTC
v_call: TRBV11-2; d_call: -; clone_size: -; j_call: TRBJ2-7; cdr3_aa: CASSPQRTGQYF; cdr3_nt: TGTGCCAGCAGCCCCCAAAGAACGGGGCAGTACTTC
v_call: TRBV2; d_call: TRBD1; clone_size: -; j_call: TRBJ2-7; cdr3_aa: CASGENRGAHEQYF; cdr3_nt: TGTGCCAGCGGGGAGAACAGGGGAGCCCACGAGCAGTACTTC
v_call: TRBV19; d_call: TRBD2; clone_size: -; j_call: TRBJ2-7; cdr3_aa: CASSTTSGLQYF; cdr3_nt: TGTGCCAGTAGTACTACTAGCGGGCTGCAGTACTTC
v_call: TRBV27; d_call: TRBD2; clone_size: -; j_call: TRBJ2-3; cdr3_aa: CASSFFAGGSTDTQYF; cdr3_nt: TGTGCCAGCAGTTTCTTTGCGGGAGGAAGCACAGATACGCAGTATTTT
v_call: TRBV7-2; d_call: TRBD2; clone_size: -; j_call: TRBJ2-1; cdr3_aa: CASSRTSGSTIEQFF; cdr3_nt: TGTGCCAGCAGTCGGACTAGCGGGAGTACGATTGAGCAGTTCTTC
v_call: TRBV9; d_call: -; clone_size: -; j_call: TRBJ2-2; cdr3_aa: CASSVASATLTGELFF; cdr3_nt: TGTGCCAGCAGCGTAGCTTCGGCGACACTAACCGGGGAGCTGTTTTTT
v_call: TRBV10-3; d_call: TRBD2; clone_size: few; j_call: TRBJ2-1; cdr3_aa: CAIRGTSGRLDEQFF; cdr3_nt: TGTGCCATCAGGGGGACTAGCGGGAGGTTGGATGAGCAGTTCTTC
v_call: TRBV18; d_call: -; clone_size: -; j_call: TRBJ2-1; cdr3_aa: CASSKGPENEQFF; cdr3_nt: TGTGCCAGCTCAAAGGGGCCAGAGAATGAGCAGTTCTTC
v_call: TRBV5-1; d_call: -; clone_size: -; j_call: TRBJ1-2; cdr3_aa: CASSMAQSYGYTF; cdr3_nt: TGCGCCAGCAGTATGGCACAATCCTATGGCTACACCTTC
v_call: TRBV18; d_call: -; clone_size: -; j_call: TRBJ1-1; cdr3_aa: CASSPGHSGIEAFF; cdr3_nt: TGTGCCAGCTCACCAGGGCATTCCGGGATTGAAGCTTTCTTT
v_call: TRBV27; d_call: TRBD2; clone_size: -; j_call: TRBJ2-1; cdr3_aa: CASSLRGGSGSSYNEQFF; cdr3_nt: TGTGCCAGCAGTTTACGGGGGGGTAGCGGCAGCTCCTACAATGAGCAGTTCTTC
v_call: TRBV7-9; d_call: TRBD2; clone_size: -; j_call: TRBJ2-7; cdr3_aa: CASSPRTSGVYEQYF; cdr3_nt: TGTGCCAGCAGCCCGCGGACTAGCGGCGTTTACGAGCAGTACTTC
v_call: TRBV5-1; d_call: -; clone_size: once; j_call: TRBJ2-1; cdr3_aa: CASSLEPPRVFF; cdr3_nt: TGCGCCAGCAGCTTGGAGCCTCCAAGAGTGTTCTTC
v_call: TRBV4-3; d_call: -; clone_size: -; j_call: TRBJ2-7; cdr3_aa: CASSLGGGHSYEQYF; cdr3_nt: TGCGCCAGCAGCCTAGGAGGCGGACACTCCTACGAGCAGTACTTC
v_call: TRBV28; d_call: TRBD1; clone_size: few; j_call: TRBJ2-5; cdr3_aa: CASSKQGASQETQYF; cdr3_nt: TGTGCCAGCAGTAAACAGGGGGCGAGCCAAGAGACCCAGTACTTC
v_call: TRBV11-3; d_call: -; clone_size: few; j_call: TRBJ2-1; cdr3_aa: CASSLEGSSYNEQFF; cdr3_nt: TGTGCCAGCAGCTTAGAGGGTAGCTCCTACAATGAGCAGTTCTTC
v_call: TRBV6-5; d_call: -; clone_size: -; j_call: TRBJ2-3; cdr3_aa: CASRWTVLTDTQYF; cdr3_nt: TGTGCCAGCAGGTGGACAGTACTAACAGATACGCAGTATTTT
v_call: TRBV5-1; d_call: -; clone_size: -; j_call: TRBJ1-1; cdr3_aa: CASSQGVNTEAFF; cdr3_nt: TGCGCCAGCAGCCAAGGAGTGAACACTGAAGCTTTCTTT
v_call: TRBV21-1; d_call: -; clone_size: -; j_call: TRBJ2-5; cdr3_aa: CASSTERQGVKETQYF; cdr3_nt: TGTGCCAGCAGCACGGAGCGCCAGGGAGTAAAAGAGACCCAGTACTTC
v_call: TRBV20-1; d_call: -; clone_size: -; j_call: TRBJ2-2; cdr3_aa: CSVQFTGELFF; cdr3_nt: TGCAGTGTACAGTTCACCGGGGAGCTGTTTTTT
v_call: TRBV4-1; d_call: -; clone_size: -; j_call: TRBJ1-3; cdr3_aa: CASSVSSGNTIYF; cdr3_nt: TGCGCCAGCAGTGTCAGCTCTGGAAACACCATATATTTT
v_call: TRBV27; d_call: -; clone_size: -; j_call: TRBJ1-4; cdr3_aa: CASGAWGRGGEKLFF; cdr3_nt: TGTGCCAGTGGGGCGTGGGGGCGCGGGGGTGAAAAACTGTTTTTT
v_call: TRBV5-5; d_call: -; clone_size: -; j_call: TRBJ2-7; cdr3_aa: CASSLSRAYEQYF; cdr3_nt: TGTGCCAGCAGCTTGAGTAGGGCCTACGAGCAGTACTTC
v_call: TRBV5-5; d_call: TRBD1; clone_size: -; j_call: TRBJ2-5; cdr3_aa: CASSFLPDRALQETQYF; cdr3_nt: TGTGCCAGCAGCTTCCTGCCGGACAGGGCCCTCCAAGAGACCCAGTACTTC
v_call: TRBV7-2; d_call: -; clone_size: -; j_call: TRBJ2-6; cdr3_aa: CASSRGGNGANVLTF; cdr3_nt: TGTGCCAGCTCTAGAGGAGGGAACGGGGCCAACGTCCTGACTTTC
v_call: TRBV5-6; d_call: TRBD2; clone_size: -; j_call: TRBJ2-5; cdr3_aa: CASSESGTSGRWQETQYF; cdr3_nt: TGTGCCAGCAGCGAGTCCGGGACTAGCGGGAGATGGCAGGAGACCCAGTACTTC
v_call: TRBV6-1; d_call: -; clone_size: -; j_call: TRBJ2-1; cdr3_aa: CASSEGGGETEQFF; cdr3_nt: TGTGCCAGCAGTGAAGGGGGCGGGGAGACTGAGCAGTTCTTC
v_call: TRBV5-8; d_call: -; clone_size: -; j_call: TRBJ1-4; cdr3_aa: CASSLPREKLFF; cdr3_nt: TGTGCCAGCAGCCTTCCACGGGAAAAACTGTTTTTT
v_call: TRBV5-1; d_call: -; clone_size: -; j_call: TRBJ2-1; cdr3_aa: CASSLEAQYNEQFF; cdr3_nt: TGCGCCAGCAGCTTGGAAGCACAATACAATGAGCAGTTCTTC
v_call: TRBV7-2; d_call: TRBD2; clone_size: -; j_call: TRBJ2-7; cdr3_aa: CASSSQGLAGALYF; cdr3_nt: TGTGCCAGCAGCTCCCAGGGACTAGCGGGAGCCCTGTACTTC